The clone carrying this TCR beta chain was counted a few times. Between the trimmed V and J ends, which lost 3 bases and 3 bases, there was a span of 9 bases. The CDR3 runs 14 residues. CDR1 and CDR2 (germline): MNHEY, SMNVEV (reference sequence). This record comes from a study of blood T cell repertoires in COVID-19. Study-wide background: Collection of acute and convalescent COVID-19 samples took place in the United States, Italy and Spain. Nucleic acid was either cDNA or gDNA, and it came from T cells, B-cell-depleted T cells, or PBMCs.

In the original analysis: By means of reference gene primer amplification, nucleated cell counts were estimated. The data were produced by immunoSEQ multiplex PCR, yet TCRdb's version contains in-frame clones alone and is incomplete. The V and J calls and clone size were taken over from that table, and D and trimming were inferred from the DNA. Of under 200,000 clones in the sample, around four fifths are singletons; the top ten hold roughly 20%. The chain employs TRBV27 and TRBJ2-1, with D tentatively TRBD2 (6 bases). The sample was peripheral blood. This clonotype was obtained from a woman in her 70s who had recovered from COVID-19. CDR3 DNA sequence: TGTGCCAGCAGTTTTTTCGGGGGCTACAATGAGCAGTTCTTC. Translated: CASSFFGGYNEQFF.